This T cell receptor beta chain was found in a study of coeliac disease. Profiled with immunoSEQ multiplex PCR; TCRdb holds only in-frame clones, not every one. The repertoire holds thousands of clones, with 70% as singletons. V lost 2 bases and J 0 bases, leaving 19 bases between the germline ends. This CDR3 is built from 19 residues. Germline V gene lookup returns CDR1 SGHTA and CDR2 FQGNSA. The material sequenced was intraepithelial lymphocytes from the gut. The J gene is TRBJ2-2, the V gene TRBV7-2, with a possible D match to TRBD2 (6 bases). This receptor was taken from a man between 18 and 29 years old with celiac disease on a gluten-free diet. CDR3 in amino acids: CASSLRGTDGFANTGELFF. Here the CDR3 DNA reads TGTGCCAGCAGCTTACGGGGGACCGACGGCTTCGCGAACACCGGGGAGCTGTTTTTT.